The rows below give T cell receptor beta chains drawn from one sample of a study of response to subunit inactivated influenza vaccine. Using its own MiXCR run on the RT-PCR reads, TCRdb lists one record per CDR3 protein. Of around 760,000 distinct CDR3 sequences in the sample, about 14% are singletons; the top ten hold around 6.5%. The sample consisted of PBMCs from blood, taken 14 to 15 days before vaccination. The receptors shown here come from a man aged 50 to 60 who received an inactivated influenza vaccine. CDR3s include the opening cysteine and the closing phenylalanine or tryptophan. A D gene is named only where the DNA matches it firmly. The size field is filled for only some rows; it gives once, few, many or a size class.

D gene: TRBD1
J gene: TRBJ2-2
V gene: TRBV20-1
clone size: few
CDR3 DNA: TGCAGTGCTACCGACAGGGTTAAGACCGGGGAGCTGTTTTTT
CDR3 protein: CSATDRVKTGELFF

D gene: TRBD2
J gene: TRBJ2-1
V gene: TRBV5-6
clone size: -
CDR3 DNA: TGTGCCAGCAGCTTGCCCGGGACTAGCCATGAGCAGTTCTTC
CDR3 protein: CASSLPGTSHEQFF

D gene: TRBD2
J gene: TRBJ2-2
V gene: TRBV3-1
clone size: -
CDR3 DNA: TGTGCCTGCAGCCGAGTGGGGACTAGCGGTAACACCGGGGAGCTGTTTTTT
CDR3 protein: CACSRVGTSGNTGELFF

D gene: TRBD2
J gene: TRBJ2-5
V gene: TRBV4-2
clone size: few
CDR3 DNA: TGTGCCAGCAGCCATCTACTAGCGGTGGAAGAGACCCAGTACTTC
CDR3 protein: CASSHLLAVEETQYF

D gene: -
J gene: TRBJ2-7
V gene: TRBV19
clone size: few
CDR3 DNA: TGTGCCAGTAGTATGGTAAGAGGGAACGAGCAGTACTTC
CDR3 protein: CASSMVRGNEQYF

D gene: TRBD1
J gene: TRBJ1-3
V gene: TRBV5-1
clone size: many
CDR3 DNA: TGCGCCAGCAGCCCGACAGGGCTTACCTCTGGAAACACCATATATTTT
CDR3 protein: CASSPTGLTSGNTIYF

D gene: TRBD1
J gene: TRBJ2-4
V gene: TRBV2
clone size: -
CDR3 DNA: TGTGCCAGCAGGGGACAGGGAACCATTCAGTACTTC
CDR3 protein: CASRGQGTIQYF

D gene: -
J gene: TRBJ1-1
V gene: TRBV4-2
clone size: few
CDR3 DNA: TGTGCCAGCAGCCTCCCGTTCGGGGGAAGCACTGAAGCTTTCTTT
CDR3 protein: CASSLPFGGSTEAFF

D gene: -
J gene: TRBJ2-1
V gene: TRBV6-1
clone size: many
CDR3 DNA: TGTGCCAGCTCTTCGGGCCCTTACAATGAGCAGTTCTTC
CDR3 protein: CASSSGPYNEQFF

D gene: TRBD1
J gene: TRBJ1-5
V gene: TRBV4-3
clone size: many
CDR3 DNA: TGCGCCAGCAGCCAAGATCGTTTGCGACAGGGGCATCAGCCCCAGCATTTT
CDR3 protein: CASSQDRLRQGHQPQHF

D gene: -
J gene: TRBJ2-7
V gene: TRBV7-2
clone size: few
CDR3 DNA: TGTGCCAGCAGCCCCACGGGGGCGCGGTACGAGCAGTACTTC
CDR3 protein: CASSPTGARYEQYF

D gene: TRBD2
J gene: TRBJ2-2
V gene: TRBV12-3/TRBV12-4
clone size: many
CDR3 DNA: TGTGCCAGCAGAGGGACTAGCGGGAGTAGAACCGGGGAGCTGTTTTTT
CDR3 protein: CASRGTSGSRTGELFF

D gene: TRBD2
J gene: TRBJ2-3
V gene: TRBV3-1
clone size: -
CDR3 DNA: TGTGCCAGCAGCGTGGGACTAGCGGGGGCTCCAGACACAGATACGCAGTATTTT
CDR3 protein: CASSVGLAGAPDTDTQYF

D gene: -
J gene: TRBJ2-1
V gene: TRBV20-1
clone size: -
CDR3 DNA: TGCAGTGCTGGAGGCCGGCCACACAATGAGCAGTTCTTC
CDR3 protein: CSAGGRPHNEQFF

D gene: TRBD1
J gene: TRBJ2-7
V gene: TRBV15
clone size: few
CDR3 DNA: TGTGCCACCAGCGGGACCAACAGGGGTGGTGAGCAGTACTTC
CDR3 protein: CATSGTNRGGEQYF

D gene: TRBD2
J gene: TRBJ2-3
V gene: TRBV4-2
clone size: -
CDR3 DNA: TGTGCCAGCAGCCAAGGGGAAGCGGGGGGTGGAGATACGCAGTATTTT
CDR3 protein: CASSQGEAGGGDTQYF